This is a list of T cell receptor beta chains from one sample in a study of beta chain features in type 1 diabetes. Repertoires were generated with immunoSEQ multiplex PCR, while TCRdb's copy carries only in-frame clones and drops some. The table lists 95,000 to 150,000 clones, about 17% of them singletons, with over 2% in the top ten. The sequenced material came from central memory CD4+ T cells from blood. The receptors here all came from a man aged 30 to 45 with type 1 diabetes. The CDR3 runs from the conserved cysteine through the conserved F or W. Fields, in order: V gene, clone size, D gene, J gene, CDR3 protein, CDR3 DNA. A D gene is named only where the DNA matches it firmly. Size is omitted from some rows. Given values are once, few, many or a class for expanded clones.

TRBV7-2	.	.	TRBJ2-3	CASSLIRDTQYF	TGTGCCAGCAGCTTAATTCGAGATACGCAGTATTTT
TRBV11-3	.	.	TRBJ2-5	CASSLERQETQYF	TGTGCCAGTTCTCTGGAGAGACAAGAGACCCAGTACTTC
TRBV7-2	.	.	TRBJ1-5	CASSLSESQPQHF	TGTGCCAGCAGCTTAAGCGAGAGTCAGCCCCAGCATTTT
TRBV9	many	TRBD2	TRBJ2-1	CASSVVSGGNEQFF	TGTGCCAGCAGCGTAGTTAGCGGGGGGAATGAGCAGTTCTTC
TRBV5-1	few	TRBD1	TRBJ2-1	CASSLAPGDRGYNEQFF	TGCGCCAGCAGCTTGGCCCCAGGGGACAGGGGTTACAATGAGCAGTTCTTC
TRBV14	.	.	TRBJ1-2	CASSQLTGLDGYGYTF	TGTGCCAGCAGCCAACTGACAGGTTTAGATGGCTATGGCTACACCTTC
TRBV29-1	few	TRBD1	TRBJ1-2	CSVAGHRGRNDYGYTF	TGCAGCGTTGCAGGTCACAGGGGAAGAAATGACTATGGCTACACCTTC
TRBV9	.	TRBD1	TRBJ2-2	CASSGQGSLTGELFF	TGTGCCAGCAGCGGACAGGGGAGTCTCACCGGGGAGCTGTTTTTT
TRBV7-2	.	TRBD2	TRBJ2-2	CASSAASGVTGELFF	TGTGCCAGCAGCGCAGCTAGCGGGGTTACCGGGGAGCTGTTTTTT
TRBV7-2	few	.	TRBJ2-7	CASSLAYSGRGTYEQYF	TGTGCCAGCAGCTTAGCGTATTCAGGCAGGGGAACTTACGAGCAGTACTTC
TRBV6-1	few	.	TRBJ2-1	CASSVEGTTEQFF	TGTGCCAGCAGTGTGGAGGGGACCACTGAGCAGTTCTTC
TRBV9	.	.	TRBJ2-7	CASSVGAANSYEQYF	TGTGCCAGCAGCGTAGGTGCGGCGAACTCCTACGAGCAGTACTTC
TRBV7-2	few	.	TRBJ1-2	CASSLWGLGGYTF	TGTGCCAGCAGCTTATGGGGGCTTGGCGGCTACACCTTC
TRBV6-5	.	.	TRBJ1-6	CASGQGRAYNSPLHF	TGTGCCAGCGGGCAGGGAAGGGCCTATAATTCACCCCTCCACTTT
TRBV2	.	.	TRBJ1-6	CASIPQQGIGSPLHF	TGTGCCAGCATACCCCAACAGGGAATCGGTTCACCCCTCCACTTT
TRBV30	few	TRBD2	TRBJ2-5	CAWKAAGEETQYF	TGTGCCTGGAAGGCTGCGGGGGAAGAGACCCAGTACTTC
TRBV14	few	.	TRBJ2-3	CASSQGAGLTDTQYF	TGTGCCAGCAGCCAAGGAGCGGGCCTCACAGATACGCAGTATTTT
TRBV30	few	.	TRBJ2-3	CAHQVSTDTQYF	TGTGCCCACCAAGTGAGCACAGATACGCAGTATTTT
TRBV7-9	.	TRBD1	TRBJ2-5	CASSWGTGQGQETQYF	TGTGCCAGCAGCTGGGGAACTGGACAGGGCCAAGAGACCCAGTACTTC
TRBV4-3	.	.	TRBJ1-6	CASSQERSSGNSPLHF	TGCGCCAGCAGCCAAGAAAGGTCGTCAGGGAATTCACCCCTCCACTTT
TRBV6-5	.	.	TRBJ2-4	CASSTARGIQYF	TGTGCCAGCAGTACCGCAAGGGGTATTCAGTACTTC
TRBV7-2	.	.	TRBJ2-5	CASSLGTLLKETQYF	TGTGCCAGCAGCTTGGGGACTTTACTCAAAGAGACCCAGTACTTC
TRBV30	few	.	TRBJ1-3	CACYLGHVGNTIYF	TGTGCCTGTTATCTTGGACACGTTGGAAACACCATATATTTT
TRBV7-9	.	.	TRBJ1-2	CASGMEDDGYTF	TGTGCCAGCGGGATGGAGGATGATGGCTACACCTTC
TRBV28	few	.	TRBJ1-2	CASSSRGSYYGYTF	TGTGCCAGCAGTTCCAGGGGCAGTTATTATGGCTACACCTTC
TRBV7-9	few	.	TRBJ1-6	CASRKDTFSYNSPLHF	TGTGCCAGCCGAAAGGACACCTTCTCCTATAATTCACCCCTCCACTTT
TRBV28	few	.	TRBJ2-2	CASSLGGTPGTGELFF	TGTGCCAGCAGTTTAGGAGGGACCCCTGGGACCGGGGAGCTGTTTTTT
TRBV10-3	.	.	TRBJ2-3	CAISERDTQYF	TGTGCCATCAGTGAGCGGGATACGCAGTATTTT
TRBV29-1	.	TRBD1	TRBJ2-5	CSVDGQVQGTQYF	TGCAGCGTTGACGGACAGGTACAAGGGACCCAGTACTTC
TRBV5-1	.	.	TRBJ2-1	CASSLGVSGAHEQFF	TGCGCCAGCAGCTTGGGCGTTTCAGGGGCCCATGAGCAGTTCTTC
TRBV20-1	.	.	TRBJ2-3	CRGTGDTQYF	TGCAGGGGGACGGGAGATACGCAGTATTTT
TRBV7-2	few	.	TRBJ2-1	CASSLGAGRANEQFF	TGTGCCAGCAGCTTAGGTGCAGGTCGGGCCAATGAGCAGTTCTTC
TRBV7-2	few	TRBD2	TRBJ2-1	CASSPRLGGGSDNEQFF	TGTGCCAGCAGCCCACGTCTAGGCGGGGGGTCAGACAATGAGCAGTTCTTC
TRBV5-4	.	TRBD2	TRBJ2-1	CASSSLAGDNEQFF	TGTGCCAGCAGCTCCCTAGCGGGGGACAATGAGCAGTTCTTC
TRBV11-2	few	TRBD2	TRBJ2-3	CASSSTSRTQYF	TGTGCCAGCTCCTCGACTAGCAGGACGCAGTATTTT
TRBV6-5	few	.	TRBJ2-5	CASSYSRTRETQYF	TGTGCCAGCAGTTACTCGAGGACGAGAGAGACCCAGTACTTC
TRBV19	few	.	TRBJ1-2	CASSNNYGYTF	TGTGCCAGTAGTAACAACTATGGCTACACCTTC
TRBV5-1	.	.	TRBJ1-6	CASSLGWGSESPLHF	TGCGCCAGCAGCTTGGGTTGGGGCTCGGAATCACCCCTCCACTTT
TRBV6-1	.	.	TRBJ1-2	CASSEALGFNYGYTF	TGTGCCAGCAGTGAAGCCCTTGGATTTAACTATGGCTACACCTTC
TRBV2	few	.	TRBJ2-7	CASSEAVGSYEQYF	TGTGCCAGCAGTGAAGCGGTGGGATCCTACGAGCAGTACTTC
TRBV29-1	.	.	TRBJ2-1	CSVDATYNEQFF	TGCAGCGTTGACGCGACTTACAATGAGCAGTTCTTC
TRBV29-1	.	TRBD2	TRBJ2-5	CSVEGLALGETQYF	TGCAGCGTTGAGGGACTAGCGCTAGGAGAGACCCAGTACTTC
TRBV29-1	few	.	TRBJ2-3	CSVEHGVGTQYF	TGCAGCGTTGAGCATGGGGTTGGTACGCAGTATTTT
TRBV7-8	few	TRBD1	TRBJ2-5	CASRRGTGQETQYF	TGTGCCAGCAGACGCGGGACAGGACAAGAGACCCAGTACTTC
TRBV5-4	.	.	TRBJ2-3	CASSSSRGGTDTQYF	TGTGCCAGCAGCTCCTCGAGGGGTGGCACAGATACGCAGTATTTT
TRBV7-9	.	.	TRBJ1-2	CASSLGPVDGYTF	TGTGCCAGCAGCTTAGGCCCCGTGGACGGCTACACCTTC
TRBV9	few	.	TRBJ2-1	CASSVAPFSYGEQFF	TGTGCCAGCAGCGTAGCTCCCTTTAGCTACGGTGAGCAGTTCTTC
TRBV18	.	.	TRBJ2-3	CASSLYSDTDTQYF	TGTGCCAGCTCACTTTATTCGGACACAGATACGCAGTATTTT
TRBV9	few	TRBD1	TRBJ2-1	CASSYAGGQGGVEQFF	TGTGCCAGCAGCTATGCCGGCGGACAGGGTGGTGTTGAGCAGTTCTTC
TRBV19	.	.	TRBJ2-5	CATKDGGAQETQYF	TGTGCCACCAAGGACGGGGGCGCCCAAGAGACCCAGTACTTC
TRBV10-3	few	TRBD1	TRBJ2-3	CATVGTEADTQYF	TGTGCCACCGTGGGGACAGAGGCAGATACGCAGTATTTT
TRBV5-6	few	.	TRBJ2-7	CASSLFNGQTHEQYF	TGTGCCAGCAGCCTATTTAACGGACAGACCCACGAGCAGTACTTC
TRBV5-1	few	.	TRBJ2-7	CASSLGQGFDEQYF	TGCGCCAGCAGCTTGGGCCAGGGTTTCGACGAGCAGTACTTC
TRBV10-1	few	TRBD2	TRBJ2-1	CASSAGLAGGGNEQFF	TGCGCCAGCAGTGCGGGACTAGCGGGGGGTGGGAATGAGCAGTTCTTC